A selection of T cell receptor beta chains follows, all from one sample in a study of cytomegalovirus exposure and HLA in healthy donors. The table came from immunoSEQ multiplex PCR; TCRdb's copy has only in-frame clones and leaves some out. The sample contains about 140,000 clones, approximately 78% of which appear only once. Sequencing was carried out using PBMCs. These receptors were obtained from a woman aged 18-30 years in good health and CMV-seropositive. CDR3s include the opening cysteine and the closing phenylalanine or tryptophan. Fields, in order: J gene, CDR3 length, V gene, clone size, D gene, CDR3 protein, CDR3 DNA. D genes are given only for firm matches. For some rows the clone size is stated as once, few or many, or as a class when expanded; others skip it.

TRBJ2-1 15 TRBV5-6 . . CASSYTGSSYNEQFF TGTGCCAGCAGCTACACAGGGTCATCCTACAATGAGCAGTTCTTC
TRBJ2-7 14 TRBV15 . . CATSYALGSYEQYF TGTGCCACCTCCTACGCGCTGGGGAGTTACGAGCAGTACTTC
TRBJ1-1 13 TRBV18 . . CASAQGVNTEAFF TGTGCCAGTGCACAGGGCGTGAACACTGAAGCTTTCTTT
TRBJ2-5 11 TRBV18 . . CASSLKETQYF TGTGCCAGCTCATTAAAAGAGACCCAGTACTTC
TRBJ1-6 15 TRBV30 . TRBD1 CAWSGVTGVNSPLHF TGTGCCTGGAGTGGGGTAACAGGGGTAAATTCACCCCTCCACTTT
TRBJ2-3 16 TRBV15 few TRBD2 CATRGRGGVGTDTQYF TGTGCCACCAGAGGGCGGGGGGGGGTTGGCACAGATACGCAGTATTTT
TRBJ1-1 16 TRBV19 . TRBD1 CASSITIGTGSSEAFF TGTGCCAGTAGTATAACTATCGGGACAGGAAGTTCTGAAGCTTTCTTT
TRBJ1-1 14 TRBV5-6 . . CASSFGNLNTEAFF TGTGCCAGCAGCTTTGGTAACTTGAACACTGAAGCTTTCTTT
TRBJ2-7 13 TRBV5-6 once . CASSWGQTYEQYF TGTGCCAGCAGCTGGGGGCAGACCTACGAGCAGTACTTC
TRBJ2-2 15 TRBV7-2 . TRBD1 CASSSQGYPTGELFF TGTGCCAGCAGCTCACAGGGGTACCCAACCGGGGAGCTGTTTTTT
TRBJ1-1 14 TRBV14 . TRBD1 CASSQTGLGTEAFF TGTGCCAGCAGCCAGACAGGGCTTGGGACTGAAGCTTTCTTT
TRBJ2-3 15 TRBV30 . TRBD2 CASSRGGNPTDTQYF TGTGCCTCTTCCCGGGGAGGGAACCCCACAGATACGCAGTATTTT
TRBJ2-7 14 TRBV15 . . CATSRWEEIYEQYF TGTGCCACCAGCAGGTGGGAGGAGATCTACGAGCAGTACTTC
TRBJ2-5 14 TRBV6-6 . TRBD1 CASSYSQGLETQYF TGTGCCAGCAGTTACTCACAGGGGTTAGAGACCCAGTACTTC
TRBJ1-5 17 TRBV28 . . CASAKIQGVIGNQPQHF TGTGCCAGCGCCAAAATACAGGGCGTAATTGGCAATCAGCCCCAGCATTTT
TRBJ1-1 15 TRBV28 . . CASSLYGRANTEAFF TGTGCCAGCAGTTTATATGGCAGGGCTAACACTGAAGCTTTCTTT
TRBJ2-1 16 TRBV11-2 . . CASSLRGYGENNEQFF TGTGCCAGCAGCTTACGAGGGTATGGGGAAAACAATGAGCAGTTCTTC
TRBJ1-5 14 TRBV30 . . CAWTGLGPNQPQHF TGTGCCTGGACCGGACTCGGGCCCAATCAGCCCCAGCATTTT
TRBJ2-3 15 TRBV9 . TRBD2 CASSVEVGGSDTQYF TGTGCCAGCAGCGTAGAAGTGGGGGGGTCAGATACGCAGTATTTT
TRBJ2-5 15 TRBV6-4 . TRBD2 CASSPGTSGGETQYF TGTGCCAGCAGTCCCGGGACTAGCGGGGGGGAGACCCAGTACTTC
TRBJ1-1 14 TRBV18 few . CASSPKTDFSEAFF TGTGCCAGCTCACCAAAGACAGATTTCTCTGAAGCTTTCTTT
TRBJ2-6 18 TRBV19 . . CASRPRGAQRRGANVLTF TGTGCCAGTAGGCCCCGGGGGGCGCAAAGACGTGGGGCCAACGTCCTGACTTTC
TRBJ2-3 15 TRBV12-2 . . CASRRGGRCTDTQYF TGTGCAAGTCGTCGCGGTGGCCGCTGCACAGATACGCAGTATTTT
TRBJ1-1 11 TRBV2 . . CASTRRTEAFF TGTGCCAGCACCCGACGGACAGAAGCTTTCTTT
TRBJ1-2 15 TRBV2 . TRBD1 CASSEEGQRNYGYTF TGTGCCAGCAGTGAAGAGGGACAGCGGAACTATGGCTACACCTTC
TRBJ1-1 17 TRBV10-3 . . CAISEPQGILGNTEAFF TGTGCCATCAGTGAGCCACAGGGCATTTTAGGGAACACTGAAGCTTTCTTT
TRBJ2-7 14 TRBV18 once . CASSRADRYYEQYF TGTGCCAGCTCACGGGCAGACAGGTACTACGAGCAGTACTTC
TRBJ1-2 13 TRBV7-9 . TRBD1 CASSLRTGNGYTF TGTGCCAGCAGCTTACGGACAGGGAATGGCTACACCTTC
TRBJ1-2 13 TRBV6-1 . TRBD1 CASSTTGVYGYTF TGTGCCAGCAGCACGACAGGGGTCTATGGCTACACCTTC
TRBJ1-2 13 TRBV11-2 . TRBD1 CASSPQGALGYTF TGTGCCAGCAGCCCACAGGGGGCGCTGGGCTACACCTTC
TRBJ2-1 15 TRBV2 . TRBD2 CASTGTSGGYGEQFF TGTGCCAGCACCGGGACTAGCGGGGGCTACGGTGAGCAGTTCTTC
TRBJ1-2 16 TRBV10-1 . TRBD1 CASSESRTGTYDDYTF TGCGCCAGCAGTGAGTCCCGGACAGGGACCTATGATGACTACACCTTC
TRBJ1-6 12 TRBV30 . . CACGDLNSPLHF TGTGCCTGCGGGGATCTCAATTCACCCCTCCACTTT
TRBJ2-2 18 TRBV18 . TRBD1 CASSSFTGTGGSGGELFF TGTGCCAGCTCTTCCTTCACCGGGACAGGGGGCTCTGGCGGGGAGCTGTTTTTT
TRBJ2-2 14 TRBV6-5 . . CASRQMAQTGELFF TGTGCCAGCAGACAGATGGCGCAAACCGGGGAGCTGTTTTTT
TRBJ1-1 15 TRBV6-5 . TRBD1 CASSTGTGGITEAFF TGTGCCAGCAGTACCGGGACAGGGGGGATCACTGAAGCTTTCTTT
TRBJ2-7 13 TRBV9 . TRBD1 CASSGQGAYEQYF TGTGCCAGCAGCGGACAGGGGGCCTACGAGCAGTACTTC
TRBJ2-1 16 TRBV2 few TRBD2 CASSGGLAGIYNEQFF TGTGCCAGCAGTGGGGGGCTAGCGGGGATTTACAATGAGCAGTTCTTC
TRBJ1-1 15 TRBV2 once . CASSEPEVWNTEAFF TGTGCCAGCAGTGAACCTGAGGTCTGGAACACTGAAGCTTTCTTT
TRBJ2-5 13 TRBV7-9 . TRBD2 CASSLEGTSSLYF TGTGCCAGCAGCTTAGAGGGGACTAGTAGTCTGTACTTC
TRBJ2-3 14 TRBV7-9 few . CASSLGSGTDTQYF TGTGCCAGCAGCTTGGGATCGGGGACAGATACGCAGTATTTT
TRBJ2-2 13 TRBV4-3 few . CASSPRLIGELFF TGCGCCAGCAGCCCTAGGTTGATCGGGGAGCTGTTTTTT
TRBJ2-7 15 TRBV18 . TRBD1 CASSLETGGRDEQYF TGTGCCAGCTCACTAGAGACAGGGGGCAGGGACGAGCAGTACTTC
TRBJ2-7 12 TRBV19 . . CASRGSPYEQYF TGTGCCAGTAGGGGCAGCCCCTACGAGCAGTACTTC
TRBJ1-5 18 TRBV19 . TRBD1 CASSMRYGAGGRNQPQHF TGTGCCAGTAGTATGCGGTATGGGGCAGGGGGCCGCAATCAGCCCCAGCATTTT